The next 17 T cell receptor beta chains were all read from a single sample in a study of beta chain features in type 1 diabetes. Sequencing targeted expressed TCRB transcripts, as all isolated RNA had been reverse transcribed. Using immunoSEQ multiplex PCR, the repertoire was profiled, and TCRdb retains in-frame clones only, with some absent. The sample has just over 600,000 clones; 15% are singletons. The source material was naive CD4+ T cells from blood. These receptors all come from a man between 18 and 35 years old in good health.

The rearrangement uses TRBV5-4 and TRBJ2-7; 7 positions agree with TRBD1. After removal of 3 bases from V and 3 bases from J, the junction contained 6 bases not matched to a gene. The CDR3 totals 14 residues. In germline, CDR1 is SGHNT, CDR2 YYREEE (reference sequence). The CDR3, as DNA: TGTGCCAGCAGCTCGGGGACAGCCCTCTACGAGCAGTACTTC. As protein: CASSSGTALYEQYF. Looking up the rest from reference TRBV5-4 and TRBJ2-7 gives the full variable domain: ETGVTQSPTHLIKTRGQQVTLRCSSQSGHNTVSWYQQALGQGPQFIFQYYREEENGRGNFPPRFSGLQFPNYSSELNVNALELDDSALYLCASSSGTALYEQYFGPGTRLTVT.

This chain uses TRBV28 with TRBJ2-7; TRBD1 matches at 8 bases. This CDR3 comprises 15 residues. Germline CDR1 reads MDHEN; CDR2 reads SYDVKM. Unmatched junction bases numbered 4, after V lost 3 bases and J lost 0 bases. This CDR3 is CASSFGTGNSYEQYF. CDR3 sequence (DNA): TGTGCCAGCAGTTTTGGGACAGGCAACTCCTACGAGCAGTACTTC. The variable domain in full, with the rest retrieved from reference TRBV28 and TRBJ2-7, is DVKVTQSSRYLVKRTGEKVFLECVQDMDHENMFWYRQDPGLGLRLIYFSYDVKMKEKGDIPEGYSVSREKKERFSLILESASTNQTSMYLCASSFGTGNSYEQYFGPGTRLTVT.

V and J are TRBV5-6 and TRBJ2-1, with a tentative D call TRBD1 (6 bases). V gave up 0 bases and J gave up 4 bases, with 11 bases separating them. There are 15 residues in the CDR3. Germline values: CDR1 SGHDT, CDR2 YYEEEE. The DNA for the CDR3 is TGTGCCAGCAGCTTGGAGTTAGGGGGATACAATGAGCAGTTCTTC. Amino acids: CASSLELGGYNEQFF. The variable domain in full, with the rest retrieved from reference TRBV5-6 and TRBJ2-1, is DAGVTQSPTHLIKTRGQQVTLRCSPKSGHDTVSWYQQALGQGPQFIFQYYEEEERQRGNFPDRFSGHQFPNYSSELNVNALLLGDSALYLCASSLELGGYNEQFFGPGTRLTVL.

This clone was seen a few times. J is TRBJ1-1 and V is TRBV30; D call uncertain. The CDR3 is made up of 13 amino acids. Trimming removed 0 bases from V and 0 bases from J, with 5 bases in between. Germline lookup yields CDR1 GTSNPN and CDR2 SVGIG (reference sequence). CDR3 loop: CAWSVTMNTEAFF. CDR3 DNA: TGTGCCTGGAGTGTCACGATGAACACTGAAGCTTTCTTT.

CDR3 sequence reads: CASSLAWVRSPTQYF. CDR3 DNA sequence: TGTGCCAGCAGCTTAGCTTGGGTCCGGAGCCCTACGCAGTATTTT. The rearrangement uses TRBV7-2 and TRBJ2-3; D is ambiguous. This CDR3 is 15 amino acids long. The V gene's germline CDR1 is SGHTA and CDR2 FQGNSA. Trimming removed 0 bases from V and 8 bases from J, with 15 bases in between.

The chain recombines TRBV12-5 with TRBJ2-1; D is uncertain. Trimming removed 1 base at V and 4 bases at J, with 14 bases between. The CDR3 is 16 amino acids. Germline V gene sequence: CDR1 LGHNT, CDR2 FRNRAP. The CDR3 nucleotides read TGTGCTAGTGGTTTGGGCACCCACGCATCGTACAATGAGCAGTTCTTC. Its translation is CASGLGTHASYNEQFF. The full variable domain, its missing parts supplied by reference TRBV12-5 and TRBJ2-1, is DARVTQTPRHKVTEMGQEVTMRCQPILGHNTVFWYRQTMMQGLELLAYFRNRAPLDDSGMPKDRFSAEMPDATLATLKIQPSEPRDSAVYFCASGLGTHASYNEQFFGPGTRLTVL.

The chain carries TRBV9 and TRBJ1-5, with TRBD1 matching over 10 bases. The CDR3 extends over 17 amino acids. Trimming took 0 bases from V and 7 from J; bases not matched to a gene: 10. The V gene's germline CDR1 is SGDLS and CDR2 YYNGEE. This CDR3 is CASSVEVGTGDGQPQHF. The CDR3 bases are TGTGCCAGCAGCGTAGAAGTTGGGACAGGGGACGGACAGCCCCAGCATTTT. The entire variable domain, with the rest obtained from reference TRBV9 and TRBJ1-5, is as follows: DSGVTQTPKHLITATGQRVTLRCSPRSGDLSVYWYQQSLDQGLQFLIQYYNGEERAKGNILERFSAQQFPDLHSELNLSSLELGDSALYFCASSVEVGTGDGQPQHFGDGTRLSIL.

This clone appeared a few times. The chain joins TRBV18 to TRBJ1-1, with no clear D. The CDR3 runs to 15 residues. The V gene's germline CDR1 is KGHSH and CDR2 LQKENI. Trimming took 3 bases from V and 1 from J, leaving 12 bases between them. Written as DNA, the CDR3 is TGTGCCAGCTCACCGGATCTTCTAAAGAACACTGAAGCTTTCTTT. Protein sequence: CASSPDLLKNTEAFF.

V is TRBV27 and J is TRBJ1-6; 7 bases map to TRBD1. The germline gives CDR1 MNHEY, CDR2 SMNVEV (reference sequence). This CDR3 spans 16 amino acids. V lost 6 bases, J lost 11 bases, and 16 bases stayed unmatched. CDR3 DNA sequence: TGTGCCAGCAGACCCACAGGGGTAGTTACTTTAGCACCCCTCCACTTT. This gives the protein CASRPTGVVTLAPLHF.

In its sample, this clone was seen a few times. The chain has TRBV5-1 and TRBJ1-5; D uncertain. Germline CDR1 is SGHRS and CDR2 is YFSETQ. The CDR3 totals 14 residues. The V end was cut by 0 bases, the J end by 3 bases, with 7 bases between. CDR3 protein: CASSLGSANQPQHF. The CDR3 DNA follows: TGCGCCAGCAGCTTGGGTAGTGCCAATCAGCCCCAGCATTTT.

This chain uses TRBV19 with TRBJ2-1, with 7 bases lining up with TRBD1. Per germline, CDR1 LNHDA and CDR2 SQIVND (reference sequence). J gave up 0 bases and V 4 bases, and 9 bases lay outside the gene matches. The CDR3 sequence is 17 residues long. The CDR3 DNA reads TGTGCCAGTAGTAAGCTGGGACAGTACAGCTCCTACAATGAGCAGTTCTTC. This translates into CASSKLGQYSSYNEQFF.

This rearrangement joins TRBV5-1 to TRBJ2-6; no clear D. CDR3 length equals 15 residues. Per the germline V gene, CDR1 is SGHRS and CDR2 is YFSETQ. Trimming took 6 bases from V and 4 from J, leaving 14 bases between them. This CDR3 is CASKISRWGANVLTF. The CDR3 DNA is TGCGCCAGCAAGATCAGCCGTTGGGGGGCCAACGTCCTGACTTTC.

The V gene is TRBV29-1, the J gene TRBJ2-1; 9 bases match TRBD2. V lost 5 bases, J lost 5 bases, and 4 bases stayed unmatched. This CDR3 is 13 amino acids long. Germline CDR1 and CDR2: SQVTM and ANQGSEA. The CDR3 sequence is CSVSGRHDNEQFF. The CDR3 coding sequence is TGCAGCGTTAGCGGGAGGCACGACAATGAGCAGTTCTTC.

V usage is TRBV29-1 and J usage is TRBJ1-2; 7 nucleotides agree with TRBD1. V shed 4 bases, J shed 3 bases, and the junction held 5 bases outside the gene matches. This CDR3 comprises 13 residues. CDR1 SQVTM and CDR2 ANQGSEA come from the germline V gene. The CDR3 spells CSVGTGTHYGYTF. For the CDR3, the DNA is TGCAGCGTTGGGACAGGTACACACTATGGCTACACCTTC.

This clone was seen more than once but under ten times. Here the CDR3 DNA reads TGCGCCAGCACCCCCGCACTAGCGGGTAACAATGAGCAGTTCTTC. Protein: CASTPALAGNNEQFF. V gene TRBV5-1 combines with J gene TRBJ2-1; 9 bases agree with TRBD2. The CDR3 runs 15 residues. The germline CDR1 and CDR2 sequences are SGHRS and YFSETQ. V shed 6 bases and J 5 bases; nucleotides not matched to a gene: 9.

The rearrangement uses TRBV7-9 and TRBJ2-1, with TRBD1 identical over 9 bases. After removal of 6 bases from V and 8 bases from J, the junction contained 11 bases not matched to a gene. Germline CDR1 is SEHNR and CDR2 is FQNEAQ (reference sequence). The CDR3 extends over 15 amino acids. The CDR3 bases are TGTGCCAGCAGTTCAACAGGGGGCGCTTCCTATGAGCAGTTCTTC. Translated, it gives CASSSTGGASYEQFF. Using reference TRBV7-9 and TRBJ2-1 for the parts outside the CDR3, the full variable domain is DTGVSQNPRHKITKRGQNVTFRCDPISEHNRLYWYRQTLGQGPEFLTYFQNEAQLEKSRLLSDRFSAERPKGSFSTLEIQRTEQGDSAMYLCASSSTGGASYEQFFGPGTRLTVL.

This clone was seen a few times. V is TRBV29-1 and J is TRBJ1-2, with D unresolved. Germline V gene sequence: CDR1 SQVTM, CDR2 ANQGSEA. This CDR3 is built from 10 residues. V dropped 4 bases and J dropped 7 bases, with 7 bases sitting between them. The CDR3 is CSVGRPGYTF. CDR3 nucleotide sequence: TGCAGCGTTGGAAGGCCTGGCTACACCTTC.